This T cell receptor beta chain was profiled in a study of pediatric ulcerative colitis. Whole-study findings and limits: Ulcerative colitis patients shared more blood-rectal clones than controls.

CDR3 length equals 16 residues. Looked up from germline, CDR1 is SNHLY and CDR2 is FYNNEI. Trimming at V came to 7 bases and at J to 0 bases, leaving 11 bases not matched to a gene. The blood sample was taken during the colonoscopy visit. The assay was immunoSEQ multiplex PCR, and TCRdb's table has in-frame clones only and misses some. The sample carries fewer than 45,000 clones, over 80% recorded once. Note on this clone: Antigen: not known.

The receptor comes from a girl aged 10 to 17 with moderate ulcerative colitis. The sequencing sample was made of blood. The rearrangement joins TRBV2 to TRBJ2-7; 8 positions match TRBD1. CDR3 sequence (DNA): TGTGCCAGCATCGAAGCCGCGGGGACAGGCTCCTACGAGCAGTACTTC. It yields the protein CASIEAAGTGSYEQYF. Based on the CDR3 plus reference TRBV2 and TRBJ2-7, the full variable domain is EPEVTQTPSHQVTQMGQEVILRCVPISNHLYFYWYRQILGQKVEFLVSFYNNEISEKSEIFDDQFSVERPDGSNFTLKIRSTKLEDSAMYFCASIEAAGTGSYEQYFGPGTRLTVT.